This TCR beta chain was captured by sequencing in a study of blood T cell repertoires in COVID-19. Study overall: PBMCs, B-cell-depleted T cells, or T cells were the source of the cDNA or gDNA that made up the material.

Germline V lookup: CDR1 SGHTA, CDR2 FQGNSA. V lost 5 bases and J 8 bases, leaving 10 bases between the germline ends. CDR3 size: 12 residues. Libraries were prepared by immunoSEQ multiplex PCR; TCRdb keeps only in-frame clonotypes and omits some of them. The sample yields approximately 170,000 clones, approximately 79% seen once. The source material was peripheral blood. The source of this sequence is a woman older than 75 with acute or convalescent COVID-19. The rearrangement joins TRBV7-2 to TRBJ2-1, with D uncertain. The CDR3 bases are TGTGCCAGCAGCATTAACAGAGATGAGCAGTTCTTC. Residues: CASSINRDEQFF.